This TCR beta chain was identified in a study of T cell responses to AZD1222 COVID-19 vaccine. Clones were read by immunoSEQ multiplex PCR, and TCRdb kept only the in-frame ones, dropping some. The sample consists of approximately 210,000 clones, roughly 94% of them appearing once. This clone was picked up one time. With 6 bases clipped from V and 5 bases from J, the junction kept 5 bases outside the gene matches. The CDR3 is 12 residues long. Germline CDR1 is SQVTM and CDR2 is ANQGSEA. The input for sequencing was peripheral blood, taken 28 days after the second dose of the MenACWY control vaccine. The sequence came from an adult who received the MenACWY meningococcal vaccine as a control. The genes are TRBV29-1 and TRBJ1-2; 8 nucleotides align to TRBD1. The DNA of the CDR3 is TGCAGCGTCAGGACAGGGCAGTATGGCTACACCTTC. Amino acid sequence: CSVRTGQYGYTF.